Listed below are T cell receptor beta chains from one sample, sequenced in a study of T cell repertoires in ileal Crohn's disease. Measured with immunoSEQ multiplex PCR; TCRdb has only the in-frame clones, and not every one. The sample yields around 14,000 clones, around 82% seen once. Sequencing input: ileal tissue. The receptors stem from an adult with Crohn's disease. The CDR3 runs from the conserved cysteine through the conserved F or W. The order of the fields is D gene, clone size, J gene, V gene, CDR3 DNA, CDR3 protein. The D gene is left open where the match is weak. Clone size is stated in some rows and not others, as once, few, many or a class when expanded.

>.|.|TRBJ1-2|TRBV7-2
TGTGCCAGCAGCCCGGCGGGGCAGAATTATGGCTACACCTTC
CASSPAGQNYGYTF
>.|.|TRBJ2-3|TRBV11-2
TGTGCCAGCAGCCCTCGGGCTAAGGGCGGGGGCGGCACAGATACGCAGTATTTT
CASSPRAKGGGGTDTQYF
>TRBD2|.|TRBJ2-3|TRBV25-1
TGTGCCAGCAGTGGCGCGGGGGGGCCCGGAGATACGCAGTATTTT
CASSGAGGPGDTQYF
>.|.|TRBJ2-7|TRBV6-5
TGTGCCAGCAGTTACGCGGCGGCGGGGGAGCAGTACTTC
CASSYAAAGEQYF
>.|.|TRBJ2-2|TRBV6-5
TGTGCCAGCAGTTACTGGGCCGCGAACACCGGGGAGCTGTTTTTT
CASSYWAANTGELFF
>TRBD1|.|TRBJ1-5|TRBV5-6
TGTGCCAGCAGCTTTTGGGACAGAAGCAATCAGCCCCAGCATTTT
CASSFWDRSNQPQHF
>.|once|TRBJ1-2|TRBV19
TGTGCCAGTAGTGTACCAGCGGGGCTCTCTGGCTACACCTTC
CASSVPAGLSGYTF
>.|.|TRBJ2-7|TRBV10-3
TGTGCCATCTCCCGAGGAGGCATCTACGAGCAGTACTTC
CAISRGGIYEQYF
>TRBD2|.|TRBJ2-3|TRBV6-6
TGTGCCAGCATCCTAGCGGGGGCTAGCACAGATACGCAGTATTTT
CASILAGASTDTQYF
>TRBD2|.|TRBJ2-1|TRBV7-3
TGTGCCAGCAGTTTTGGGACTAGCGATTACAATGAGCAGTTCTTC
CASSFGTSDYNEQFF
>TRBD2|.|TRBJ2-2|TRBV4-1
TGCGCCAGCAGCCCCCGGACTAGCACCACCGGGGAGCTGTTTTTT
CASSPRTSTTGELFF
>.|.|TRBJ1-5|TRBV30
TGTGCCTGGAACGGACAAGCAAATCAGCCCCAGCATTTT
CAWNGQANQPQHF
>.|.|TRBJ2-2|TRBV30
TGTGCCTGGAGTCCACTAGTTCACGGGGAGCTGTTTTTT
CAWSPLVHGELFF
>TRBD1|.|TRBJ2-5|TRBV15
TGTGCCACCAGCAGAGATCCGACAGGGGCCCCAGCAGGGGACCAGTACTTC
CATSRDPTGAPAGDQYF
>TRBD1|few|TRBJ1-3|TRBV5-1
TGCGCCAGCAGCTCGGAGGGGGCGAGGAACACCATATATTTT
CASSSEGARNTIYF
>TRBD1|.|TRBJ1-1|TRBV5-1
TGCGCCAGCAGCTTGGGGGACAGGGTGGTTGAAGCTTTCTTT
CASSLGDRVVEAFF
>TRBD2|.|TRBJ2-3|TRBV7-9
TGTGCCAGCAGCCGCGTCTTAGCGGGCCGCACAGATACGCAGTATTTT
CASSRVLAGRTDTQYF
>.|.|TRBJ1-2|TRBV6-4
TGTGCCAGCAGTGACTCGGAGACCGAAGACCTGAACTATGGCTACACCTTC
CASSDSETEDLNYGYTF
>.|.|TRBJ2-3|TRBV5-6
TGTGCCAGCAGCGTGCAAGGGGCCACAGATACGCAGTATTTT
CASSVQGATDTQYF
>.|.|TRBJ1-1|TRBV2
TGTGCCAGCCTCCAGAGGCCTAGCACTGAAGCTTTCTTT
CASLQRPSTEAFF
>.|.|TRBJ1-1|TRBV6-6
TGTGCCAGCGGGGCCGGGCGGTACACTGAAGCTTTCTTT
CASGAGRYTEAFF
>.|.|TRBJ2-7|TRBV5-1
TGCGCCAGCAGCCCTGGGGGGTTTTCCTACGAGCAGTACTTC
CASSPGGFSYEQYF
>.|once|TRBJ1-1|TRBV11-2
TGTGCCAGCAGCTTAGAGGACAGATACACTGAAGCTTTCTTT
CASSLEDRYTEAFF
>.|.|TRBJ1-2|TRBV23-1
TGCGCCAGCAGTCAAGCCCCCCAGGGACATCAGAAGAATGGCTACACCTTC
CASSQAPQGHQKNGYTF
>.|.|TRBJ2-7|TRBV18
TGTGCCAGCTCACCTGGCGGGTTCTCCTACGAGCAGTACTTC
CASSPGGFSYEQYF
>.|.|TRBJ1-1|TRBV6-1
TGTGCCAGCAGTGGGCAGTGGAGAGGTACTGAAGCTTTCTTT
CASSGQWRGTEAFF
>TRBD1|.|TRBJ2-7|TRBV7-9
TGTGCCAGCAGCCACGACAGGGCACAGTACGAGCAGTACTTC
CASSHDRAQYEQYF
>.|.|TRBJ2-5|TRBV2
TGTGCCAGCAGTTCGGAGACCCAGTACTTC
CASSSETQYF
>TRBD1|few|TRBJ2-1|TRBV4-2
TGTGCCAGCAGCCAAGAAGCGGGACAGGGTAAAAATGAGCAGTTCTTC
CASSQEAGQGKNEQFF
>TRBD1|.|TRBJ2-7|TRBV5-6
TGTGCCAGCAGCTCCCACCGAGACAGGGGGAGATACGAGCAGTACTTC
CASSSHRDRGRYEQYF
>.|few|TRBJ2-7|TRBV5-6
TGTGCCAGCAGCTCCGCCCCGGGAGTTTACGAGCAGTACTTC
CASSSAPGVYEQYF
>.|.|TRBJ2-7|TRBV6-6
TGTGCCAGCAGTTACGTGGGAGAGACCTACGAGCAGTACTTC
CASSYVGETYEQYF
>TRBD2|.|TRBJ2-4|TRBV5-4
TGTGCCAGCAGCCCTACTAGCGGGAGTACGAACATTCAGTACTTC
CASSPTSGSTNIQYF
>.|.|TRBJ1-5|TRBV5-1
TGCGCCAGCAGCCTTATAGGGGGAAGCAATCAGCCCCAGCATTTT
CASSLIGGSNQPQHF
>TRBD1|.|TRBJ1-2|TRBV7-2
TGTGCCAGCAGCTTCAATAGTCCGGGACAGGCCAAATTCTTC
CASSFNSPGQAKFF
>TRBD2|.|TRBJ2-1|TRBV14
TGTGCCAGCAGCCGAGCGGGGGGATTCAACAATGAGCAGTTCTTC
CASSRAGGFNNEQFF
>.|.|TRBJ1-5|TRBV6-5
TGTGCCAGCAGTTACACAGGGAATCAGCCCCAGCATTTT
CASSYTGNQPQHF
>TRBD1|.|TRBJ2-2|TRBV4-2
TGTGCCAGCAGCCTTAAACAGGGGGCGGGCACCGGGGAGCTGTTTTTT
CASSLKQGAGTGELFF
>.|.|TRBJ2-6|TRBV5-1
TGCGCCAGCAGCCCCACCGCGGGGACTGGGGCCAACGTCCTGACTTTC
CASSPTAGTGANVLTF
>TRBD1|.|TRBJ1-1|TRBV27
TGTGCCAGCAGTCCCAGGTCTGGGACAGTTATGAACACTGAAGCTTTCTTT
CASSPRSGTVMNTEAFF
>.|.|TRBJ2-7|TRBV7-3
TGTGCCAGCAGCCCCACCTCCGGGTCCTACGAGCAGTACTTC
CASSPTSGSYEQYF
>.|.|TRBJ2-3|TRBV6-1
TGTGCCAGCAGTGAAGCGCGGCGTGGTACGCAGTATTTT
CASSEARRGTQYF
>.|.|TRBJ1-1|TRBV7-9
TGTGCCAGCAGCGATCCCGCCAGCGCCATGAACACTGAAGCTTTCTTT
CASSDPASAMNTEAFF
>TRBD2|.|TRBJ2-1|TRBV9
TGTGCCAGCAGCGTGACCGGGACTAGCGGGGTTAATGAGCAGTTCTTC
CASSVTGTSGVNEQFF
>TRBD1|once|TRBJ2-7|TRBV5-6
TGTGCCAGCAGCCCAGGGGACAGCTACGAGCAGTACTTC
CASSPGDSYEQYF
>TRBD1|.|TRBJ2-3|TRBV5-1
TGCGCCAGCAGCTCGGGACAGGGTCCAACAGATACGCAGTATTTT
CASSSGQGPTDTQYF